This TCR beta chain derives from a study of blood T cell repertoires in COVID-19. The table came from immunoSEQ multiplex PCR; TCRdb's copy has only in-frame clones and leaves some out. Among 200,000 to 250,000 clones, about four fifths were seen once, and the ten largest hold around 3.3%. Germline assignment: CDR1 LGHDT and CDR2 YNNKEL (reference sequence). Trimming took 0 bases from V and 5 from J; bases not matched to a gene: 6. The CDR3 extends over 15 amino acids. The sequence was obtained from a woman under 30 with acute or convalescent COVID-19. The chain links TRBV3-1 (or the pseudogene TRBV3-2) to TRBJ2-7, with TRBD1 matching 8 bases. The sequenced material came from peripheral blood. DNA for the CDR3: TGTGCCAGCAGCCAAGAGCTACAGGGGGTCAACGAGCAGTACTTC. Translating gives CASSQELQGVNEQYF.